A single TCR beta chain is shown here with its context. Its antigen remains unknown. This sample was taken from a study of cytomegalovirus exposure and HLA in healthy donors. The study, taken as a whole, reports: Reportedly, diagnosis of cytomegalovirus status by the classifier showed high specificity and sensitivity.

The CDR3 contains 11 residues. CDR1 is DFQATT and CDR2 is SNEGSKA in the germline V gene (reference sequence). It was with 60 Vbeta and 13 Jbeta primers that the PCR ran. Here immunoSEQ multiplex PCR was the method, and the copy in TCRdb shows in-frame clones only, minus some. The data show some 150,000 clones, approximately 80% seen once. The sequenced material came from PBMCs. This clonotype was sampled from a woman aged 35 to 49 in good health and CMV-seronegative. J is TRBJ1-2 and V is TRBV20-1; 7 bases agree with TRBD1. The CDR3: CSIGTDYGYTF. For the CDR3, the DNA is TGCAGCATTGGGACAGACTATGGCTACACCTTC.